A single sample is the source of the 9 T cell receptor beta chains below, sequenced in a study of T-cell memory formation after mild COVID-19. TCRdb called the 5' RACE reads again in MiXCR, with one record for every CDR3 protein. This repertoire shows 200,000 to 250,000 distinct CDR3 sequences, around 17% found once; its top ten account for approximately 3.6%. The sequenced material came from PBMCs or a T cell subset sorted from them (not recorded which). The receptors stem from a young man who had mild COVID-19 (a few samples of this study predate the infection). Cell type and time point are not known.

This rearrangement joins TRBV12-3 or TRBV12-4 to TRBJ2-1, with unresolved D. Deletions cut 1 base from V and 9 bases from J, with 7 bases between. CDR3 length: 12 residues. This CDR3 is CASSLEAVEQFF. CDR3 DNA: TGTGCCAGCAGTTTAGAGGCGGTTGAGCAGTTCTTC.

The chain links TRBV7-9 to TRBJ1-3; 7 nucleotides line up with TRBD1. This CDR3 region has 16 residues. Germline assignment: CDR1 SEHNR and CDR2 FQNEAQ (reference sequence). Germline trimming cut 5 bases from V and 0 bases from J; bases unmatched to any gene: 7. CDR3 nucleotide sequence: TGTGCCAGCAGCCCCCCGGGACAGAGCTCTGGAAACACCATATATTTT. It translates to CASSPPGQSSGNTIYF.

This clonotype was seen a few times. The J gene is TRBJ1-5, the V gene TRBV12-3 or TRBV12-4; a possible D gene is TRBD1 (5 bases). This CDR3 has 14 amino acids. The germline V and J ends were trimmed by 5 bases and 4 bases, with 12 bases remaining between them. The CDR3 loop reads CASSTSQGNQPQHF. The DNA for the CDR3 is TGTGCCAGCAGTACCTCTCAGGGTAATCAGCCCCAGCATTTT.

This rearrangement joins TRBV4-1 to TRBJ1-5, with D maybe TRBD1 (6 bases). V lost 0 bases to trimming and J lost 5 bases, with 14 bases between them. The CDR3 sequence is 16 residues long. Germline V gives CDR1 MGHRA, CDR2 YSYEKL. Here the CDR3 DNA reads TGCGCCAGCAGCCAAGAATGGGGGGCTATAGATCAGCCCCAGCATTTT. Its protein product is CASSQEWGAIDQPQHF.

The genes are TRBV7-9 and TRBJ2-4; 8 bases match TRBD1. Unmatched junction bases numbered 13, after V lost 1 base and J lost 5 bases. This CDR3 comprises 18 residues. CDR1 and CDR2 (germline): SEHNR, FQNEAQ (reference sequence). The CDR3 here is CASSLGSWGQDRENIQYF. The CDR3 DNA reads TGTGCCAGCAGCTTAGGGTCATGGGGACAGGATCGGGAAAACATTCAGTACTTC.

The genes are TRBV6-5 and TRBJ1-6; D is unresolved. This CDR3 contains 15 residues. From germline, CDR1 is MNHEY and CDR2 SVGAGI. Trimming removed 2 bases from V and 7 bases from J, with 12 bases in between. CDR3 bases: TGTGCCAGCAGTTACAGCGGGGTATCCAATTCACCCCTCCACTTT. Protein sequence: CASSYSGVSNSPLHF.

This clonotype was seen more than once but under ten times. This chain links TRBV4-2 with TRBJ2-6; D is undetermined. Trimming took 3 bases from V and 0 from J, leaving 6 bases between them. The CDR3 consists of 15 residues. The germline V gene encodes CDR1 LGHNA and CDR2 YNFKEQ. The CDR3 bases are TGTGCCAGCAGCCAGCCTAACTCTGGGGCCAACGTCCTGACTTTC. This sequence encodes CASSQPNSGANVLTF.

This clonotype has more than one count but fewer than ten. The V and J genes are TRBV20-1 and TRBJ2-5; a possible D gene is TRBD1 (5 bases). CDR3 length: 15 residues. CDR1 and CDR2 (germline): DFQATT, SNEGSKA (reference sequence). The V end was cut by 5 bases, the J end by 1 base, with 17 bases between. The CDR3 region has the DNA TGCAGTGCTGGAAGGGGTCGAACACTCCAAGAGACCCAGTACTTC. It yields the protein CSAGRGRTLQETQYF.

The J gene is TRBJ2-6, the V gene TRBV7-9; 8 bases match TRBD1. V gave up 10 bases and J gave up 11 bases; unmatched junction bases: 10. The CDR3 extends over 13 amino acids. The germline V gene has CDR1 SEHNR and CDR2 FQNEAQ (reference sequence). This CDR3 is CATRPGQDHVLTF. Written as DNA, the CDR3 is TGTGCCACAAGGCCGGGACAGGATCACGTCCTGACTTTC.